This TCR beta chain came from a study of monozygotic twins with inflammatory bowel disease (dated by TCRdb to about 2019). Regarding the research as a whole: The complete study included 28 monozygotic twin pairs: 19 IBD-discordant Danish pairs and nine German pairs, of which four were IBD-concordant and five were IBD-discordant. Within discordant pairs, disease-associated traits were sought mainly by comparing IBD patients with their genetically identical healthy co-twins. Each individual had, on average, about 151 000 unique TCRalpha sequences and 181 000 unique TCRbeta sequences available for analysis.

A remark on this clonotype: The specificity of this receptor is unknown.

The library was obtained by 5' RACE. Preparation of each TCR library used roughly 3.5 ug of total RNA. For each sample, cDNA synthesis was carried out in eight separate reactions using SMARTScribe reverse transcriptase. Unique molecular identifiers containing a 6-nucleotide sample barcode were introduced through template switching during cDNA synthesis. Two nested PCRs of approximately 16 and 9 cycles amplified the TCRalpha and TCRbeta cDNA, and bead purification followed each PCR. Before amplification, the cDNA was both treated with uracil DNA-glycosylase and purified with the QIAquick PCR purification kit. The second PCR added Illumina TruSeq-compatible adapters along with sample-specific barcodes. Library quality and concentration were assessed using TapeStation and Qubit, and 4.5 to 5.5 ng of each library was pooled. The pooled libraries were sequenced with 2 x 100 bp reads and custom sequencing primers on an Illumina HiSeq2500 single-index Rapid Run. As for the original processing: UMI-based consensus assembly with MiGEC version 1.2.6 was used to correct PCR and sequencing errors. MiXCR version 2.1.1 was used to carry out V(D)J alignment, clonotype assembly and CDR3 extraction. To normalise gene usage, clonotype sharing and MAIT/NKT TCR abundance, the analysis used the top 1000, 10 000 and 20 000 clonotypes per sample. Diversity was computed as the inverse Simpson index with the vegan R package after downsampling to 27 000 UMIs. Paired Mann-Whitney U tests were applied to discordant twin pairs, with Benjamini-Hochberg correction for multiple testing. TCRdb reprocessed the reads and assigns one entry to each CDR3 protein sequence, leaving out DNA. The V and J calls, along with clone size, are taken from TCRdb and not from the paper's own processing. The table of this sample itemizes about 350,000 distinct CDR3 sequences. Clones ranked in the top ten supply approximately 2% of the sample.

An approximately 2.5 ml peripheral blood sample was drawn into PAXgene tubes per donor and stored at -80°C. Without any T cell sorting, total RNA was extracted from whole blood using the PAXgene blood miRNA kit on an automated QIAcube. Peripheral blood from monozygotic twin pairs who were concordant or discordant for inflammatory bowel disease underwent deep TCRalpha and TCRbeta repertoire profiling using unique molecular barcoding. For every twin pair, smoking habits were documented, and each individual was categorised as a current, former or never smoker. Results and caveats for the whole study, not just this receptor: Measured by the inverse Simpson index, TCRbeta repertoire diversity was lower in IBD patients than in their healthy co-twins. Different T cell subtypes could not be distinguished in the analysis. Compared with healthy twins, IBD patients shared fewer clonotypes with other individuals, and the difference was most pronounced in patients with signs of disease activity. No difference in repertoire similarity was observed between concordant and discordant twins, possibly owing to limited statistical power. No single strong signal or clonotype linked to IBD turned up in the results, so the idea that one exists was not supported. Because patients received different immunosuppressive treatments, the repertoires may have picked up extra background noise and variability between individuals.

CDR1 and CDR2, per the germline V gene, are MNHEY and SVGEGT. Spanning cysteine to phenylalanine, the CDR3 consists of 15 amino acids. No DNA has been recorded. The TCR comes from a human donor with ulcerative colitis or Crohn's disease, or a healthy co-twin of an affected twin (not recorded which). Sequenced sample: blood. Here the chain combines TRBV6-2 or TRBV6-3 and TRBJ1-6; TCRdb indicates TRBD1, and absent DNA this call remains unverified. The CDR3 loop reads CASRVELGDDSPLHF.